This T cell receptor beta chain was captured in a study of blood T cell repertoires in COVID-19. Study-wide background: The origin of the acute and convalescent COVID-19 samples was the United States, Italy and Spain. In each case, the material was cDNA or gDNA derived from T cells, B-cell-depleted T cells, or PBMCs.

Profiling relied on immunoSEQ multiplex PCR, and the TCRdb table lists in-frame clones only, not all of them. The sample lists about 490,000 clones; approximately 83% were seen once. The sequence was obtained from a human donor in a cohort sampled during active COVID-19. The sample consisted of peripheral blood.

The CDR3 reads CASSLDNNYGYTF. The CDR3 nucleotides are TGTGCCAGCAGCTTAGACAATAACTATGGCTACACCTTC. V is TRBV3-1 (or the pseudogene TRBV3-2) and J is TRBJ1-2; D gene unclear. The germline V gene has CDR1 LGHDT and CDR2 YNNKEL (reference sequence). The CDR3 loop spans 13 amino acids. With 5 bases removed from V and 1 base from J, the gap between germline ends came to 8 bases.